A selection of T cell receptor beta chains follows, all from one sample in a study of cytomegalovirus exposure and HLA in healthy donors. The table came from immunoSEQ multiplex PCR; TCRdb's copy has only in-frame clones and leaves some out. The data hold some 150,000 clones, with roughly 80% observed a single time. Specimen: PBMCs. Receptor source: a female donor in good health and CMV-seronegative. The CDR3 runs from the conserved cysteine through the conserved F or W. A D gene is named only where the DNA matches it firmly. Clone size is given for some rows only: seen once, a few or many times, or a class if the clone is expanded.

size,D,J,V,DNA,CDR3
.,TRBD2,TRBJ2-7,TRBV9,TGTGCCAGCAGCGTAGGTCCCGGAGAAGGACGGGGGGAGAAGCAGTACTTC,CASSVGPGEGRGEKQYF
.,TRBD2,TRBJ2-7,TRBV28,TGTGCCAGCAGTGTAACCGGGACTAGCGGGAGGGAGTACGAGCAGTACTTC,CASSVTGTSGREYEQYF
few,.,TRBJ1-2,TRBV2,TGTGCCAGCAGACCACGGGACACGGCCCAAGCTAACTATGGCTACACCTTC,CASRPRDTAQANYGYTF
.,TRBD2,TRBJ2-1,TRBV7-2,TGTGCCAGCAGCGGAGGGACTAGCTTTGAGCAGTTCTTC,CASSGGTSFEQFF
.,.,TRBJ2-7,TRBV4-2,TGTGCCAGCAGCCTTAGCGGAGGCCCCCCCGAGCAGTACTTC,CASSLSGGPPEQYF
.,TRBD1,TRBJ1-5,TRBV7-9,TGTGCCAGCCGGCCCGGGACAGACAGTACTCAGCCCCAGCATTTT,CASRPGTDSTQPQHF
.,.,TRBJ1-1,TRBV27,TGTGCCAGCAGTTACGGGGGGCCCACCTACTTGAACACTGAAGCTTTCTTT,CASSYGGPTYLNTEAFF
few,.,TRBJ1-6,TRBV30,TGTGCCTGGAGTGCTTCACAGGGAAATAATTCACCCCTCCACTTT,CAWSASQGNNSPLHF
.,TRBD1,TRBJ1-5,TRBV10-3,TGTGCCATCAGTGAAGGACAGGTCAACAATCAGCCCCAGCATTTT,CAISEGQVNNQPQHF
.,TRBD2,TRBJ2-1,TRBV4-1,TGCGCCAGCAGCCAAGTTGGGCGGGGGGGTTACAATGAGCAGTTCTTC,CASSQVGRGGYNEQFF
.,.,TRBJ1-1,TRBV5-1,TGCGCCAGCAGCCTAGTTAATGATCGAGCTTTCTTT,CASSLVNDRAFF
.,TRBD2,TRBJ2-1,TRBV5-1,TGCGCCAGCAGCCCCTCGGGGGGGTCCTACAATGAGCAGTTCTTC,CASSPSGGSYNEQFF
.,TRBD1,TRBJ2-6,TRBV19,TGTGCCAGTAGTTACAGGGGGCTGTTTGGCGACTCTGGGGCCAACGTCCTGACTTTC,CASSYRGLFGDSGANVLTF
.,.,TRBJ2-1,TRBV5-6,TGTGCCAGCAGCTTGGCTGTTGCCCTAATAGACAATGAGCAGTTCTTC,CASSLAVALIDNEQFF
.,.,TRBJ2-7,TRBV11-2,TGTGCCAGCAGCTTAGGGGGGGACCCCTACGAGCAGTACTTC,CASSLGGDPYEQYF
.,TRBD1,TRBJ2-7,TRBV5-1,TGCGCCAGCAGCCCCGGGACAGGACTATACGAGCAGTACTTC,CASSPGTGLYEQYF
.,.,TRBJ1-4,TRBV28,TGTGCCAGCAGGGGGGGGAATGAAAAACTGTTTTTT,CASRGGNEKLFF